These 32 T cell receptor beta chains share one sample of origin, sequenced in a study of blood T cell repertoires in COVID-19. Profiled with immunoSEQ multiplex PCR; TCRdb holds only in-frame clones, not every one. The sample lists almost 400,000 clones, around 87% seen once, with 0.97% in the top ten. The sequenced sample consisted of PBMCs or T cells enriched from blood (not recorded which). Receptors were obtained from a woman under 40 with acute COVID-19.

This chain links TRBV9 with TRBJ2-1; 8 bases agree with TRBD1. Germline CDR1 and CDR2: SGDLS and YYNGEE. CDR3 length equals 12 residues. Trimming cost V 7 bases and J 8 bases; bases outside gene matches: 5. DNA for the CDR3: TGTGCCAGCGGACAGGGAGGCGATGAGCAGTTCTTC. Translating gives CASGQGGDEQFF.

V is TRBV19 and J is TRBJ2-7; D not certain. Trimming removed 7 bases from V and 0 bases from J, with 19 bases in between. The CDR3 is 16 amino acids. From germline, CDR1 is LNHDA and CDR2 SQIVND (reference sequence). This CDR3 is CASKVSVGLSSYEQYF. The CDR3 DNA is TGTGCCAGTAAGGTCTCCGTGGGCCTTAGCTCCTACGAGCAGTACTTC. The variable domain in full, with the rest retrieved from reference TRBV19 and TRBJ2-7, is DGGITQSPKYLFRKEGQNVTLSCEQNLNHDAMYWYRQDPGQGLRLIYYSQIVNDFQKGDIAEGYSVSREKKESFPLTVTSAQKNPTAFYLCASKVSVGLSSYEQYFGPGTRLTVT.

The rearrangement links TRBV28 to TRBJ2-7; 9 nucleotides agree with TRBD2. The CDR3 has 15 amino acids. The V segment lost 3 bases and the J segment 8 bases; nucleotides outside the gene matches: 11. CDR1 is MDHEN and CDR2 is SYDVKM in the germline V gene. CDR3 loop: CASSLISAGGPKQYF. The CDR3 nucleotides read TGTGCCAGCAGTTTGATTTCGGCGGGGGGGCCTAAGCAGTACTTC.

The CDR3, as DNA: TGTGCCAGCAGTGAGCAGCGGAACTACAATGAGCAGTTCTTC. Translated: CASSEQRNYNEQFF. The rearrangement joins TRBV6-2 or TRBV6-3 to TRBJ2-1; tentatively, D is TRBD2 (5 bases). The germline CDR1 and CDR2 sequences are MNHEY and SVGEGT. This CDR3 comprises 14 residues. Trimming took off 5 bases at V and 3 bases at J, with 11 bases between the two ends.

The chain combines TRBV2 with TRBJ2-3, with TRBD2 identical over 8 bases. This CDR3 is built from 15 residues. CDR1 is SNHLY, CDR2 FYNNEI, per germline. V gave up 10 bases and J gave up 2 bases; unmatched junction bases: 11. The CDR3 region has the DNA TGTGCCACTTTGCCGAGCGGGGGCCCCACAGATACGCAGTATTTT. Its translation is CATLPSGGPTDTQYF.

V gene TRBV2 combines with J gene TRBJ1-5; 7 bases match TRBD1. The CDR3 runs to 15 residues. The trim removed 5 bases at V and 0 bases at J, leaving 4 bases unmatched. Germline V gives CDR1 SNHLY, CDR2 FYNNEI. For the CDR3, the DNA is TGTGCCAGCAGTCGGGGACAGTTTAGCAATCAGCCCCAGCATTTT. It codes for CASSRGQFSNQPQHF.

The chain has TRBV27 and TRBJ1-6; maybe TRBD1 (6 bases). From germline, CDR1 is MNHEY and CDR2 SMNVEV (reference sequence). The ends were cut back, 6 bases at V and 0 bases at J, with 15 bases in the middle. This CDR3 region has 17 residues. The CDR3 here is CASSSGQTSSYNSPLHF. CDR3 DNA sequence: TGTGCCAGCAGCTCCGGACAGACGAGCTCCTATAATTCACCCCTCCACTTT.

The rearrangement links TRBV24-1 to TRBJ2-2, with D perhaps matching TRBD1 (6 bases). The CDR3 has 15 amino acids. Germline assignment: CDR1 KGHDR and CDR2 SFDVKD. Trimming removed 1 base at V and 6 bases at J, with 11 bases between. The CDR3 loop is CATSDFPTGPGELFF. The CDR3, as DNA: TGTGCCACCAGTGATTTTCCGACAGGACCCGGGGAGCTGTTTTTT.

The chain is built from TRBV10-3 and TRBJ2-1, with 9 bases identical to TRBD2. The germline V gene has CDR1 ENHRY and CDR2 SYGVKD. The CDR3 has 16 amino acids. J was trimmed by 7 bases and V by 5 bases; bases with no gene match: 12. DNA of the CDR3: TGTGCCATCAGTTTTAGCGGGGGAGCTTCCGGAAATGAGCAGTTCTTC. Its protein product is CAISFSGGASGNEQFF.

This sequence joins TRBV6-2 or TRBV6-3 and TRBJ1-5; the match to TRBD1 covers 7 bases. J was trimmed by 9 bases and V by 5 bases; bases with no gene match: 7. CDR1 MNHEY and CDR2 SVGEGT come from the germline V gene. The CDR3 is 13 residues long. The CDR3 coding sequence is TGTGCCAGCAGTCGGGACAGTTTAGGGCCCCAGCATTTT. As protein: CASSRDSLGPQHF.

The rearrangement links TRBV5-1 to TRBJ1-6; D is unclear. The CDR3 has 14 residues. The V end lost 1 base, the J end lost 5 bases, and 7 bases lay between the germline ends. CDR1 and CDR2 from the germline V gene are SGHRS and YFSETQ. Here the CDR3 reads CASSLSLNNSPLHF. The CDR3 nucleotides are TGCGCCAGCAGCTTGTCACTGAATAATTCACCCCTCCACTTT.

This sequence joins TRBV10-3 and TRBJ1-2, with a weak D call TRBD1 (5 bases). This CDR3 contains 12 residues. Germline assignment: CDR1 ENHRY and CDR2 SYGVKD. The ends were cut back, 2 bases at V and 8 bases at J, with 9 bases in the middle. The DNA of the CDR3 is TGTGCCATCAGTGAGGGACAATTCGGCTACACCTTC. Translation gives CAISEGQFGYTF.

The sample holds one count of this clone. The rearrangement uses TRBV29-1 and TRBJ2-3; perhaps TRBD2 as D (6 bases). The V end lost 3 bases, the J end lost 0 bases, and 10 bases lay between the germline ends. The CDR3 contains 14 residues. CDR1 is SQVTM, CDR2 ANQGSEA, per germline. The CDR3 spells CSVDAGLSTDTQYF. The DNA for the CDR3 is TGCAGCGTTGACGCGGGGTTAAGCACAGATACGCAGTATTTT.

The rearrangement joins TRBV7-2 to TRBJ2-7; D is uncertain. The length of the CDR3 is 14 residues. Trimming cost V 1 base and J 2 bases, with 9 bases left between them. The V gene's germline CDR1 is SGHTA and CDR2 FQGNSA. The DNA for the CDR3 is TGTGCCAGCAGCTTAGATGGCCATACCTACGAGCAGTACTTC. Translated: CASSLDGHTYEQYF.

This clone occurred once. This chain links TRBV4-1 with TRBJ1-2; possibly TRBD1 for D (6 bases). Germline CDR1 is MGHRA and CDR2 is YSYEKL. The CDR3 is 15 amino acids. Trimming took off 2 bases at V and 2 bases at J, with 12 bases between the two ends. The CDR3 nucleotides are TGCGCCAGCAGCCAAAGCTCCAGGGGCAACTATGGCTACACCTTC. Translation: CASSQSSRGNYGYTF.

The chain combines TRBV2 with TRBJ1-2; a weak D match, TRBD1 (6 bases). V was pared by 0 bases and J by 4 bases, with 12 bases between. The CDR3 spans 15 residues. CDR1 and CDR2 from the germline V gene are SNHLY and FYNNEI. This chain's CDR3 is CASSEARGGGYGYTF. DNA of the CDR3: TGTGCCAGCAGTGAAGCCAGAGGGGGGGGCTATGGCTACACCTTC. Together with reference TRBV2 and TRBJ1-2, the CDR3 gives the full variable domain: EPEVTQTPSHQVTQMGQEVILRCVPISNHLYFYWYRQILGQKVEFLVSFYNNEISEKSEIFDDQFSVERPDGSNFTLKIRSTKLEDSAMYFCASSEARGGGYGYTFGSGTRLTVV.

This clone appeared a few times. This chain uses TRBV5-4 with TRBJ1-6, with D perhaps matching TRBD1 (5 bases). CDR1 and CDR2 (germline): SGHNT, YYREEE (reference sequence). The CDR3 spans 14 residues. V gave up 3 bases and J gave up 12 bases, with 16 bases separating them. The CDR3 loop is CASSSGPLRGPLHF. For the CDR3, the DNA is TGTGCCAGCAGCTCCGGGCCTCTAAGGGGACCCCTCCACTTT.

DNA of the CDR3: TGTGCCAGCAGCTTGGGTTTTGATAACAGTGCTTACGAACTGTTTTTT. It specifies CASSLGFDNSAYELFF. This chain uses TRBV5-5 with TRBJ1-4; D not resolved. Trimming shortened V by 0 bases and J by 12 bases, and 21 bases separated the two germline ends. The CDR3 runs 16 residues. The germline CDR1 and CDR2 sequences are SGHKS and YYEKEE (reference sequence). Looking up the rest from reference TRBV5-5 and TRBJ1-4 gives the full variable domain: DAGVTQSPTHLIKTRGQQVTLRCSPISGHKSVSWYQQVLGQGPQFIFQYYEKEERGRGNFPDRFSARQFPNYSSELNVNALLLGDSALYLCASSLGFDNSAYELFFGSGTQLSVL.

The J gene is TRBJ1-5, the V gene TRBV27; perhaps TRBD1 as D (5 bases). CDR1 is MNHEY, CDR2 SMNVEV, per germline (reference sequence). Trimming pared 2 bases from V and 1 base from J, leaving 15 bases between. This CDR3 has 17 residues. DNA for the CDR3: TGTGCCAGCAGTTTAAATTCGGCAGGGTGGAGCAATCAGCCCCAGCATTTT. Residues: CASSLNSAGWSNQPQHF.

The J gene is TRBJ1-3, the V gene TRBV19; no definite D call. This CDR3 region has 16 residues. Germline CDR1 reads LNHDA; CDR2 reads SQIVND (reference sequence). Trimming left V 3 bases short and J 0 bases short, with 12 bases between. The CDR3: CASSILGLSSGNTIYF. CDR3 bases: TGTGCCAGTAGTATTCTAGGCCTCAGCTCTGGAAACACCATATATTTT.

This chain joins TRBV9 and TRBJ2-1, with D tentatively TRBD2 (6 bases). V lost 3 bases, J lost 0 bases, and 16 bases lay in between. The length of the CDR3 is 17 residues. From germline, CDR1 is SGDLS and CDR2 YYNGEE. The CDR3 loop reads CASSAPIYGSSYNEQFF. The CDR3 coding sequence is TGTGCCAGCAGCGCCCCTATATACGGGAGCTCCTACAATGAGCAGTTCTTC.

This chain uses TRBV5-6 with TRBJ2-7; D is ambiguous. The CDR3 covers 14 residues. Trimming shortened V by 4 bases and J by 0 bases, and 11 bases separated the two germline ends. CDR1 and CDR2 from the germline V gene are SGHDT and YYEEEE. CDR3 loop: CASSIRLVSYEQYF. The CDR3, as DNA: TGTGCCAGCAGCATAAGACTGGTCTCCTACGAGCAGTACTTC.

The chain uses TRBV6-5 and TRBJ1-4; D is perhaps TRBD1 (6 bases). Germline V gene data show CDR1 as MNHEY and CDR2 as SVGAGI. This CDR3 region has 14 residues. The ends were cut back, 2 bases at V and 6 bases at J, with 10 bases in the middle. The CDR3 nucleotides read TGTGCCAGCAGTTACGAATGGGGGCATGAAAAACTGTTTTTT. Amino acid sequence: CASSYEWGHEKLFF.

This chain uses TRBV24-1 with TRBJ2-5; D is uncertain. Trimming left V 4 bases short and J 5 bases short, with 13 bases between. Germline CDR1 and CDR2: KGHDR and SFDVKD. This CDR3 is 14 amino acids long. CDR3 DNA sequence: TGTGCCACCAGTGACCCCCGGAGTCTGGAGACCCAGTACTTC. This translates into CATSDPRSLETQYF.

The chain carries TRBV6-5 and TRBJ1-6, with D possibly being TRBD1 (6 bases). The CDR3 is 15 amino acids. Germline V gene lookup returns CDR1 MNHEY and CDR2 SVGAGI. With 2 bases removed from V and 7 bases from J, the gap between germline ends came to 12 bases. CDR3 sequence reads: CASSYVLGANSPLHF. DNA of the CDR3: TGTGCCAGCAGTTACGTGTTGGGGGCGAATTCACCCCTCCACTTT.

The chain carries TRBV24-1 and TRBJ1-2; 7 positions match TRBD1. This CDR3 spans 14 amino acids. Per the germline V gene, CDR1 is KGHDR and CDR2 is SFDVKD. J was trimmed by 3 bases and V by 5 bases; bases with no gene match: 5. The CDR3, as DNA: TGTGCCACCAGTGCGAGGGGGCCAGACTATGGCTACACCTTC. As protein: CATSARGPDYGYTF.

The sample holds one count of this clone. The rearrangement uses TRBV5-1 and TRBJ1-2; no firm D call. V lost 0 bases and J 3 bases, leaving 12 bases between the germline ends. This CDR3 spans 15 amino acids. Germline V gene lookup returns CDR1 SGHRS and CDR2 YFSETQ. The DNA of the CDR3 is TGCGCCAGCAGCTTGGGCGGGGTGGGCGACTATGGCTACACCTTC. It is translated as CASSLGGVGDYGYTF.

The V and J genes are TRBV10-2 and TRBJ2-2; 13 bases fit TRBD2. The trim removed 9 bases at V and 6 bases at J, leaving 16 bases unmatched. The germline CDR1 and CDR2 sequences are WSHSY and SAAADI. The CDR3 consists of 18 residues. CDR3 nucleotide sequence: TGCGCCAGTTTATCCGGGACTAGCGGGGAGTATGTCGCCGGGGAGCTGTTTTTT. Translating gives CASLSGTSGEYVAGELFF.

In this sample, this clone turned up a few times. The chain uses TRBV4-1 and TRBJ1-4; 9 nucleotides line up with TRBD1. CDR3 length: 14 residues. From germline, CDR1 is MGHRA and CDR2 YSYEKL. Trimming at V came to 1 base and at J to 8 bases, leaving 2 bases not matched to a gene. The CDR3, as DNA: TGCGCCAGCAGCCAAGGGACAGGGGACGAAAAACTGTTTTTT. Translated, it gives CASSQGTGDEKLFF.

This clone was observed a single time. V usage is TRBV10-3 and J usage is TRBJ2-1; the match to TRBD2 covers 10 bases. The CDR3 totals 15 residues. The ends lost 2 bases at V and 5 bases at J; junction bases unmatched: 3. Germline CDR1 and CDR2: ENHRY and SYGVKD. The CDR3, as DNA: TGTGCCATCAGTGAGGCTAGCGGGGGTCACAATGAGCAGTTCTTC. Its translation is CAISEASGGHNEQFF.

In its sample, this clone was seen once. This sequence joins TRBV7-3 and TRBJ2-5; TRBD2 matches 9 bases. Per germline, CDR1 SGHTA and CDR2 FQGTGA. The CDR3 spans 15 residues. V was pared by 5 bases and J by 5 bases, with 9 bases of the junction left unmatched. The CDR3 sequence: CASSNTGAGGETQYF. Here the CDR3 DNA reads TGTGCCAGCAGCAACACGGGCGCGGGAGGGGAGACCCAGTACTTC.

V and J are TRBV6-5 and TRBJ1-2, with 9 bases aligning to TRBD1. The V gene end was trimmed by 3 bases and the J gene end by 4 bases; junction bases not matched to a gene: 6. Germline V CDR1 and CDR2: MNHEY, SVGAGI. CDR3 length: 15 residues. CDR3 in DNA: TGTGCCAGCAGTTATTCGGGACAGGGAAGCTATGGCTACACCTTC. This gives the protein CASSYSGQGSYGYTF.